These T cell receptor beta chains were read from a single sample in a study of blood T cell repertoires in COVID-19. Profiled with immunoSEQ multiplex PCR; TCRdb holds only in-frame clones, not every one. The profile shows hundreds of thousands of clones, approximately 91% of them singletons. Sequencing was carried out using peripheral blood. The source is a man in his 60s who had recovered from COVID-19. The CDR3 runs from the conserved cysteine through the conserved F or W. The order of the fields is J gene, clone size, D gene, V gene, CDR3 protein, CDR3 DNA. A D gene is named only where the DNA matches it firmly. Some rows have no size entry. The others give once, few or many, or a class for an expanded clone.

>TRBJ2-7|-|-|TRBV10-3
CAISESSGFEQYF
TGTGCCATCAGTGAGTCGTCGGGGTTCGAGCAGTACTTC
>TRBJ2-7|once|TRBD2|TRBV7-9
CASSPPSGSSYEQYF
TGTGCCAGCAGCCCCCCTAGCGGTTCTTCCTACGAGCAGTACTTC
>TRBJ1-1|-|-|TRBV6-4
CASRDNSRNTEAFF
TGTGCCAGCAGGGACAATTCGCGGAACACTGAAGCTTTCTTT
>TRBJ1-3|-|-|TRBV3-1/TRBV3-2
CASSQVLRQEIGGNTIYF
TGTGCCAGCAGCCAAGTTTTGAGACAGGAGATCGGTGGAAACACCATATATTTT
>TRBJ2-2|-|TRBD1|TRBV7-6
CASSFFGRGRGITGELFF
TGTGCCAGCAGCTTCTTCGGCAGGGGGAGAGGGATCACCGGGGAGCTGTTTTTT
>TRBJ1-2|-|-|TRBV27
CASSSTGIGGYTF
TGTGCCAGCAGTTCAACAGGTATTGGTGGCTACACCTTC
>TRBJ2-3|-|-|TRBV7-8
CASSFGATDTQYF
TGTGCCAGCAGCTTTGGAGCCACAGATACGCAGTATTTT
>TRBJ1-1|few|TRBD1|TRBV19
CASSSPDRGGREAFF
TGTGCCAGTAGTTCTCCGGACAGGGGAGGACGTGAAGCTTTCTTT
>TRBJ2-7|-|-|TRBV6-5
CASSYSEGSYEQYF
TGTGCCAGCAGTTACTCGGAGGGGAGTTACGAGCAGTACTTC
>TRBJ2-5|-|TRBD2|TRBV11-2
CASREPGLGSTTQYF
TGTGCCAGCAGAGAACCGGGACTAGGGAGCACGACCCAGTACTTC
>TRBJ1-3|-|-|TRBV14
CASSRGTGITGGNTIYF
TGTGCCAGCAGCCGCGGGACGGGGATAACCGGTGGAAACACCATATATTTT
>TRBJ2-5|-|-|TRBV19
CASSTLGETQYF
TGTGCCAGTAGTACACTAGGGGAGACCCAGTACTTC
>TRBJ2-7|once|TRBD1|TRBV4-2
CASSQGPGQGYEQYF
TGTGCCAGCAGCCAAGGACCGGGACAGGGCTACGAGCAGTACTTC
>TRBJ2-7|once|TRBD1|TRBV7-3
CASSFPGTGVPYEQYF
TGTGCCAGCAGCTTCCCTGGGACAGGGGTTCCCTACGAGCAGTACTTC
>TRBJ1-4|few|-|TRBV7-9
CASSPTGPGEKLFF
TGTGCCAGTTCACCGACAGGCCCAGGGGAAAAACTGTTTTTT
>TRBJ1-4|-|TRBD1|TRBV25-1
CASSDIGQGSNEKLFF
TGTGCCAGCAGTGATATCGGACAGGGCTCTAATGAAAAACTGTTTTTT
>TRBJ2-7|-|TRBD2|TRBV7-9
CASSSGTSGSSYEQYF
TGTGCCAGCAGCTCAGGGACTAGCGGAAGCTCCTACGAGCAGTACTTC
>TRBJ1-3|-|-|TRBV6-2/TRBV6-3
CASSSAGTYTGNTIYF
TGTGCCAGCAGTTCAGCCGGGACTTATACTGGAAACACCATATATTTT
>TRBJ2-3|-|-|TRBV29-1
CSVGLPEQYF
TGCAGCGTTGGACTACCCGAGCAGTATTTT
>TRBJ1-2|-|-|TRBV9
CASSVAGRGGYTF
TGTGCCAGCAGCGTAGCGGGAAGGGGGGGCTACACCTTC
>TRBJ1-5|-|-|TRBV3-1/TRBV3-2
CASSQGTGTLNQPQHF
TGTGCCAGCAGCCAAGGAACCGGGACACTCAATCAGCCCCAGCATTTT
>TRBJ2-1|few|TRBD1|TRBV5-4
CASSRQGAGYNEQFF
TGTGCCAGCAGTCGCCAGGGGGCGGGATACAATGAGCAGTTCTTC
>TRBJ2-7|-|TRBD1|TRBV30
CAWCRGGAVGEQYF
TGTGCCTGGTGTCGAGGGGGCGCAGTGGGCGAGCAGTACTTC
>TRBJ1-2|-|-|TRBV12-3/TRBV12-4
CASSSLEVYGYTF
TGTGCCAGCAGTTCCCTCGAGGTTTACGGCTACACCTTC
>TRBJ2-3|-|TRBD2|TRBV24-1
CATSDSGGSRGTDTQYF
TGTGCCACCAGTGATAGCGGGGGGAGTCGGGGGACAGATACGCAGTATTTT
>TRBJ2-7|-|TRBD2|TRBV9
CASSVGVSGSYEQYF
TGTGCCAGCAGCGTAGGCGTTAGCGGGAGTTACGAGCAGTACTTC
>TRBJ1-2|-|-|TRBV19
CASSRSIYGYTF
TGTGCCAGTAGTAGGAGTATCTATGGCTACACCTTC